The 26 T cell receptor beta chains below were found in one sample sequenced in a study of cytomegalovirus exposure and HLA in healthy donors. PCR was performed using 60 Vbeta and 13 Jbeta primers. TCRdb keeps only in-frame clones here, not all; method: immunoSEQ multiplex PCR. Here the sample spans about 190,000 clones, roughly 77% being singletons. The sequencing sample was made of PBMCs. The receptors shown here come from a man aged 25 to 40 in good health and CMV-seropositive.

The V call is TRBV28, the J call TRBJ2-2, with TRBD1 matching over 10 bases. The J segment lost 4 bases and the V segment lost 2 bases, leaving 1 base of the junction unmatched. From germline, CDR1 is MDHEN and CDR2 SYDVKM. This CDR3 is 15 amino acids long. As DNA, the CDR3 is TGTGCCAGCAGTTTAGGACAGGGGGTCACCGGGGAGCTGTTTTTT. Amino acid sequence: CASSLGQGVTGELFF.

J is TRBJ2-3 and V is TRBV28; unclear D gene. This CDR3 has 11 residues. Germline CDR1 and CDR2: MDHEN and SYDVKM. V lost 4 bases to trimming and J lost 6 bases, with 5 bases between them. In nucleotides, the CDR3 is TGTGCCAGCAGTTCCCGGGATACGCAGTATTTT. It translates to CASSSRDTQYF.

In nucleotides, the CDR3 is TGTGCCAGCAGCGAATTAGCGGGAGTGAGCACCGGGGAGCTGTTTTTT. Translation gives CASSELAGVSTGELFF. The chain combines TRBV9 with TRBJ2-2; 9 nucleotides match TRBD2. J lost 4 bases, V lost 3 bases, and 7 bases had no gene match. Germline V lookup: CDR1 SGDLS, CDR2 YYNGEE. This CDR3 contains 16 residues.

This chain joins TRBV6-1 and TRBJ2-3, with 9 nucleotides matching TRBD1. Germline V gene data show CDR1 as MNHNS and CDR2 as SASEGT. Trimming at V came to 6 bases and at J to 3 bases, leaving 4 bases not matched to a gene. The CDR3 is made up of 14 amino acids. DNA of the CDR3: TGTGCCAGCAGGGACAGGGGAAATACAGATACGCAGTATTTT. Amino acid sequence: CASRDRGNTDTQYF.

The chain has TRBV6-1 and TRBJ1-1; 9 bases line up with TRBD1. Germline assignment: CDR1 MNHNS and CDR2 SASEGT. This CDR3 contains 15 residues. Losses at the gene ends were 5 bases for V and 3 bases for J; bases not matched to a gene: 7. The CDR3, as DNA: TGTGCCAGCAGTCCACAGGGGGCGCGATACACTGAAGCTTTCTTT. This translates into CASSPQGARYTEAFF.

The chain is built from TRBV29-1 and TRBJ1-4; D may be TRBD1 (6 bases). The CDR3 loop spans 14 amino acids. Trimming pared 6 bases from V and 2 bases from J, leaving 13 bases between. The germline CDR1 and CDR2 sequences are SQVTM and ANQGSEA. In DNA form, the CDR3 reads TGCAGCGTAAGGGGGGGGATCACTAATGAAAAACTGTTTTTT. Encoded protein: CSVRGGITNEKLFF.

This clone occurred once. V usage is TRBV2 and J usage is TRBJ1-3; D call uncertain. Germline V gives CDR1 SNHLY, CDR2 FYNNEI. V lost 6 bases to trimming and J lost 0 bases, with 9 bases between them. The CDR3 has 14 residues. CDR3 amino acids: CASRVQSSGNTIYF. DNA for the CDR3: TGTGCCAGCAGGGTACAGAGCTCTGGAAACACCATATATTTT.

The V and J genes are TRBV11-2 and TRBJ2-5; D call uncertain. Matching the DNA end better, TRBJ2-7 makes the J call doubtful. Germline assignment: CDR1 SGHAT and CDR2 FQNNGV. The CDR3 is made up of 11 amino acids. CDR3 amino acids: CASSTYYEQYF. The CDR3 DNA sequence: TGTGCCAGCAGCACATACTACGAGCAGTACTTC.

This chain links TRBV7-3 with TRBJ2-7, with 7 bases fitting TRBD2. Germline CDR1 and CDR2: SGHTA and FQGTGA. The CDR3 has 14 residues. The trim removed 5 bases at V and 4 bases at J, leaving 8 bases unmatched. CDR3: CASSPRGEGYEQYF. The CDR3 DNA follows: TGTGCCAGCAGCCCACGGGGGGAAGGTTACGAGCAGTACTTC.

This chain uses TRBV4-1 with TRBJ1-3; D might be TRBD1 (6 bases). The CDR3 is made up of 16 amino acids. CDR1 is MGHRA and CDR2 is YSYEKL in the germline V gene. Trimming took 0 bases from V and 2 from J, leaving 11 bases between them. The chain's CDR3 is CASSQDSGGTGNTIYF. The CDR3 bases are TGCGCCAGCAGCCAAGATTCGGGGGGCACTGGAAACACCATATATTTT.

The V and J genes are TRBV7-6 and TRBJ2-7, with D possibly TRBD2 on 6 matching bases. CDR1 and CDR2 (germline): SGHVS, FNYEAQ. Trimming pared 5 bases from V and 5 bases from J, leaving 10 bases between. The CDR3 runs 12 residues. CDR3 residues: CASSPLAHEQYF. The CDR3, as DNA: TGTGCCAGCAGCCCACTAGCCCACGAGCAGTACTTC.

J is TRBJ2-1 and V is TRBV7-8, with 7 bases that match TRBD1. Per germline, CDR1 SGHVS and CDR2 FQNEAQ. With V trimmed by 5 bases and J by 2 bases, 9 bases remained unmatched. This CDR3 has 16 amino acids. The CDR3 loop reads CASSPRQGRTYNEQFF. As DNA, the CDR3 is TGTGCCAGCAGCCCCCGACAGGGCAGGACCTACAATGAGCAGTTCTTC.

The V gene is TRBV21-1, the J gene TRBJ2-7; the DNA was not used to check the table's D call, TRBD1. TRBV21-1 is a documented pseudogene. The CDR3 is made up of 14 amino acids. The CDR3 DNA reads as TGTGCCAGCAGCAATGGACAGGGCAACTACGAGCAGTACTTC. Its protein product is CASSNGQGNYEQYF.

The chain is built from TRBV28 and TRBJ2-1; D not resolved. Trimming cost V 10 bases and J 2 bases, with 21 bases left between them. The CDR3 covers 16 residues. Germline V gene data show CDR1 as MDHEN and CDR2 as SYDVKM. The CDR3 region is CATTPPRATAYNEQFF. CDR3 in DNA: TGTGCCACCACACCCCCGCGAGCGACCGCCTACAATGAGCAGTTCTTC.

The chain's CDR3 is CASSQTSGGTYEQYF. The CDR3 DNA is TGTGCCAGCAGCCAGACTAGCGGGGGAACCTACGAGCAGTACTTC. The genes are TRBV6-5 and TRBJ2-7; 12 bases align to TRBD2. The V segment lost 6 bases and the J segment 2 bases; nucleotides outside the gene matches: 5. CDR1 and CDR2 (germline): MNHEY, SVGAGI. The CDR3 runs to 15 residues.

This clone has a handful of counts. V gene TRBV16 combines with J gene TRBJ1-2; D is uncertain. Between the trimmed V and J ends, which lost 5 bases and 8 bases, there was a span of 12 bases. CDR1 and CDR2 from the germline V gene are KGHSY and FQNENV. This CDR3 has 12 residues. CDR3 loop: CASSANGRGYTF. The DNA for the CDR3 is TGTGCCAGCAGCGCTAACGGGAGAGGCTACACCTTC. Filled out from reference TRBV16 and TRBJ1-2, the complete variable domain reads GEEVAQTPKHLVRGEGQKAKLYCAPIKGHSYVFWYQQVLKNEFKFLISFQNENVFDETGMPKERFSAKCLPNSPCSLEIQATKLEDSAVYFCASSANGRGYTFGSGTRLTVV.

This chain joins TRBV18 and TRBJ1-1; tentative D call: TRBD1 (5 bases). Per germline, CDR1 KGHSH and CDR2 LQKENI. This CDR3 has 15 amino acids. Trimming pared 1 base from V and 1 base from J, leaving 10 bases between. In nucleotides, the CDR3 is TGTGCCAGCTCACCACTTTCCCAGGGGAACACTGAAGCTTTCTTT. Residues: CASSPLSQGNTEAFF.

The chain is built from TRBV7-9 and TRBJ2-3; D perhaps matches TRBD2 (5 bases). The CDR3 consists of 17 residues. The ends were cut back, 4 bases at V and 3 bases at J, with 20 bases in the middle. Per the germline V gene, CDR1 is SEHNR and CDR2 is FQNEAQ (reference sequence). The CDR3 DNA reads TGTGCCAGCAGCTCCCGACCGGGATCCCCTTATACAGATACGCAGTATTTT. This encodes CASSSRPGSPYTDTQYF. Full variable domain (rest looked up from reference TRBV7-9 and TRBJ2-3): DTGVSQNPRHKITKRGQNVTFRCDPISEHNRLYWYRQTLGQGPEFLTYFQNEAQLEKSRLLSDRFSAERPKGSFSTLEIQRTEQGDSAMYLCASSSRPGSPYTDTQYFGPGTRLTVL.

This clone was detected a few times. This chain connects TRBV7-2 to TRBJ2-4, with D possibly TRBD2 on 5 matching bases. V lost 4 bases, J lost 3 bases, and 16 bases lay in between. The CDR3 covers 16 residues. The V gene's germline CDR1 is SGHTA and CDR2 FQGNSA. CDR3 DNA: TGTGCCAGCAGCTCGACCCTCCGCGAGGGCAAAAACATTCAGTACTTC. It is translated as CASSSTLREGKNIQYF.

This chain connects TRBV7-9 to TRBJ2-7; D is perhaps TRBD2 (5 bases). This CDR3 spans 15 amino acids. The V end was cut by 5 bases, the J end by 3 bases, with 17 bases between. Per the germline V gene, CDR1 is SEHNR and CDR2 is FQNEAQ (reference sequence). The CDR3 loop reads CASSPPMDGNYEQYF. The CDR3, as DNA: TGTGCCAGCAGCCCTCCTATGGACGGGAACTACGAGCAGTACTTC. The full variable domain, its missing parts supplied by reference TRBV7-9 and TRBJ2-7, is DTGVSQNPRHKITKRGQNVTFRCDPISEHNRLYWYRQTLGQGPEFLTYFQNEAQLEKSRLLSDRFSAERPKGSFSTLEIQRTEQGDSAMYLCASSPPMDGNYEQYFGPGTRLTVT.

The chain combines TRBV29-1 with TRBJ2-7; 7 nucleotides agree with TRBD2. The CDR3 contains 13 residues. Unmatched junction bases numbered 8, after V lost 7 bases and J lost 2 bases. Per the germline V gene, CDR1 is SQVTM and CDR2 is ANQGSEA. The CDR3 region is CSAKTSLAYEQYF. The CDR3, as DNA: TGCAGCGCGAAGACTAGCCTAGCCTACGAGCAGTACTTC.

The chain employs TRBV29-1 and TRBJ1-1; D gene unclear. Per the germline V gene, CDR1 is SQVTM and CDR2 is ANQGSEA. The CDR3 spans 12 residues. V was clipped by 6 bases and J by 7 bases, with 15 bases between them. CDR3 in DNA: TGCAGCGTCGCTGCGAGGGCTGTTGAAGCTTTCTTT. It encodes CSVAARAVEAFF.

This clone was detected only a few times. This sequence joins TRBV7-2 and TRBJ1-1; perhaps TRBD1 as D (6 bases). With 2 bases removed from V and 10 bases from J, the gap between germline ends came to 14 bases. The CDR3 consists of 13 residues. Germline values: CDR1 SGHTA, CDR2 FQGNSA. The CDR3 here is CASSLMGAGGAFF. Written as DNA, the CDR3 is TGTGCCAGCAGCTTAATGGGGGCGGGGGGAGCTTTCTTT.

In the case of this clone: Germline and junction disagree at one end, which may indicate a read error. The chain carries TRBV7-9 and TRBJ1-2, with 7 bases matching TRBD1. Germline V gene lookup returns CDR1 SEHNR and CDR2 FQNEAQ (reference sequence). The CDR3 spans 15 residues. The DNA of the CDR3 is TGTTCCAGCAGCTGGGGACAGCTTCACAACTATGGCTACACCTTC. Translating it yields CSSSWGQLHNYGYTF.

The J gene is TRBJ2-3, the V gene TRBV10-3, with 10 bases that match TRBD2. V lost 4 bases and J lost 6; bases outside the gene matches: 7. The CDR3 has 15 residues. Germline V gives CDR1 ENHRY, CDR2 SYGVKD. CDR3 residues: CAISATSGLRDTQYF. CDR3 bases: TGTGCCATCAGTGCGACTAGCGGGCTCAGGGATACGCAGTATTTT.

This clone was seen more than once but under ten times. The V call is TRBV18, the J call TRBJ2-5; 10 bases line up with TRBD1. J was trimmed by 5 bases and V by 4 bases; bases with no gene match: 10. Germline V gene data show CDR1 as KGHSH and CDR2 as LQKENI. This CDR3 region has 16 residues. The CDR3, as DNA: TGTGCCAGCTCACTGTTCCGGGACAGGGGAGGGGAGACCCAGTACTTC. Translating gives CASSLFRDRGGETQYF.